This entry lists 12 T cell receptor beta chains sequenced from one sample in a study of cytotoxic CD8 clonotypes in ibrutinib-treated CLL. Generated by immunoSEQ multiplex PCR, the TCRdb table keeps only in-frame clones and is missing some. The table records over 140,000 clones, around 84% of them present only once. Sample: PBMCs, taken after 36 months of ibrutinib treatment. The source of these receptors is a human donor with chronic lymphocytic leukemia.

The chain couples TRBV18 to TRBJ1-2; D not certain. V was clipped by 3 bases and J by 1 base, with 9 bases between them. Germline loops: CDR1 KGHSH, CDR2 LQKENI. This CDR3 comprises 14 residues. The CDR3 DNA follows: TGTGCCAGCTCACCGGGTTTGGATAACTATGGCTACACCTTC. This translates into CASSPGLDNYGYTF.

The chain carries TRBV5-1 and TRBJ2-3; D perhaps matches TRBD1 (5 bases). The CDR3 consists of 13 residues. Looked up from germline, CDR1 is SGHRS and CDR2 is YFSETQ. V was trimmed by 7 bases and J by 4 bases, leaving 13 bases between them. The CDR3 region is CASAPPGSDTQYF. The DNA of the CDR3 is TGCGCCAGCGCCCCCCCAGGGTCAGATACGCAGTATTTT.

The chain carries TRBV10-3 and TRBJ2-5; 9 positions agree with TRBD1. Trimming cost V 6 bases and J 5 bases; bases outside gene matches: 13. Germline values: CDR1 ENHRY, CDR2 SYGVKD. This CDR3 has 16 residues. The CDR3 reads CAISYRGRGGRETQYF. The CDR3 DNA reads TGTGCCATCAGCTACAGGGGGCGAGGAGGAAGGGAGACCCAGTACTTC.

The CDR3 DNA reads TGTGCCAGCAGCTTAGCCGCGTTTAATTACTATGGCTACACCTTC. Its translation is CASSLAAFNYYGYTF. The V call is TRBV7-9, the J call TRBJ1-2, with D hard to call. Per germline, CDR1 SEHNR and CDR2 FQNEAQ (reference sequence). V was cut by 0 bases and J by 3 bases, with 11 bases left in between. This CDR3 region has 15 residues.

CDR3: CASSPQGQYQETQYF. CDR3 coding DNA: TGTGCCAGCAGCCCCCAGGGGCAGTACCAAGAGACCCAGTACTTC. The chain combines TRBV28 with TRBJ2-5; TRBD1 might be the D (6 bases). The CDR3 covers 15 residues. Germline V gives CDR1 MDHEN, CDR2 SYDVKM. Deletions cut 6 bases from V and 0 bases from J, with 14 bases between.

This clone appeared a few times. This chain joins TRBV25-1 and TRBJ1-1, with D perhaps TRBD1 (6 bases). V shed 4 bases and J shed 11 bases, with 14 bases lying between them. CDR1 and CDR2 from the germline V gene are MGHDK and SYGVNS. The CDR3 is 12 residues long. The chain's CDR3 is CASSAQGIEAFF. In DNA form, the CDR3 reads TGTGCCAGCAGTGCCCAGGGGATCGAGGCTTTCTTT.

This chain uses TRBV6-5 with TRBJ1-2; 9 bases line up with TRBD1. The CDR3 is made up of 14 amino acids. From germline, CDR1 is MNHEY and CDR2 SVGAGI. J was trimmed by 8 bases and V by 0 bases; bases with no gene match: 4. CDR3 region: CASSYSRTGVGYTF. CDR3 coding DNA: TGTGCCAGCAGTTACTCTAGGACAGGGGTGGGCTACACCTTC.

The chain has TRBV5-1 and TRBJ2-7, with 13 bases lining up with TRBD2. Germline assignment: CDR1 SGHRS and CDR2 YFSETQ. V gave up 5 bases and J gave up 1 base; unmatched junction bases: 6. The CDR3 contains 16 residues. This CDR3 is CASRTGLAGPSYEQYF. The CDR3 DNA reads as TGCGCCAGCAGAACGGGACTAGCGGGACCATCCTACGAGCAGTACTTC.

V usage is TRBV28 and J usage is TRBJ1-5, with TRBD1 matching 9 bases. Losses at the gene ends were 4 bases for V and 6 bases for J; bases not matched to a gene: 7. The germline V gene has CDR1 MDHEN and CDR2 SYDVKM. This CDR3 region has 15 residues. CDR3 sequence reads: CASSSGQGPSQPQHF. For the CDR3, the DNA is TGTGCCAGCAGTTCCGGACAGGGGCCGAGTCAGCCCCAGCATTTT.

This clone is medium-sized within its sample. This sequence joins TRBV4-1 and TRBJ1-4; D unresolved. Germline CDR1 reads MGHRA; CDR2 reads YSYEKL. This CDR3 is built from 16 residues. Trimming removed 2 bases from V and 10 bases from J, with 20 bases in between. As DNA, the CDR3 is TGCGCCAGCAGCCAACCCCCGTGGAGGAGCTTCGGAAAACTGTTTTTT. Protein product: CASSQPPWRSFGKLFF.

V gene TRBV5-1 combines with J gene TRBJ2-7, with D perhaps matching TRBD1 (6 bases). The germline V gene has CDR1 SGHRS and CDR2 YFSETQ. Trimming cost V 2 bases and J 1 base, with 13 bases left between them. The CDR3 has 15 residues. The CDR3 DNA reads as TGCGCCAGCAGCTTAGGCTGGACAGAATCCTACGAGCAGTACTTC. This sequence encodes CASSLGWTESYEQYF.

This clone was seen only once. V and J are TRBV6-5 and TRBJ2-7, with TRBD1 matching over 8 bases. Germline CDR1 reads MNHEY; CDR2 reads SVGAGI. Trimming removed 6 bases from V and 6 bases from J; junction bases left unmatched: 4. The CDR3 covers 12 residues. CDR3 region: CASRDRVFEQYF. The CDR3 DNA reads TGTGCCAGCAGGGACAGGGTTTTCGAGCAGTACTTC.